This entry is about one TCR beta chain. Seattle patients were enrolled during active infection and followed longitudinally. CDR1 MNHEY and CDR2 SMNVEV come from the germline V gene (reference sequence). The junction had 6 bases not matched to a gene; V was cut back by 6 bases and J by 0 bases. CDR3 size: 15 residues. This specimen comes from a study of blood T cell repertoires in COVID-19. Study background: The United States, Italy and Spain supplied acute and convalescent COVID-19 samples. The cDNA or gDNA used as material had been derived from T cells, B-cell-depleted T cells, or PBMCs.

Original processing notes: Estimation of nucleated cell counts relied on the amplification of reference gene primers. The protocol was immunoSEQ multiplex PCR, while the TCRdb copy is restricted to in-frame clones and leaves out a portion. The DNA was the basis for D and trimming; V, J and clone size are from that table. The sample lists about 88,000 clones, 80% to 95% occurring once. The receptor's source is a man aged 18 to 30 with COVID-19, enrolled during active disease. The chain combines TRBV27 with TRBJ2-7; 9 bases are shared with TRBD2. The sequenced material came from peripheral blood. In nucleotides, the CDR3 is TGTGCCAGCAGGCCCTATAGCGGGAGCTCCTACGAGCAGTACTTC. Its translation is CASRPYSGSSYEQYF.